The 23 T cell receptor beta chains in this list originate from one sample, sequenced in a study of blood T cell repertoires in COVID-19. Some clones are missing from TCRdb's copy, which holds only in-frame ones; the method was immunoSEQ multiplex PCR. The table includes 270,000 or so clones, roughly 84% detected once. The sequencing input was PBMCs or T cells enriched from blood (not recorded which). The receptor source for this set is a woman aged 50 to 60 who had been exposed to COVID-19.

This clone was seen once. The chain recombines TRBV19 with TRBJ1-1; weak D call: TRBD1 (6 bases). Trimming removed 9 bases at V and 6 bases at J, with 17 bases between. Germline CDR1 reads LNHDA; CDR2 reads SQIVND (reference sequence). This CDR3 has 13 residues. The CDR3 spells CASSQGLPAEAFF. CDR3 bases: TGTGCCAGCTCACAGGGCCTGCCCGCTGAAGCTTTCTTT.

The chain couples TRBV18 to TRBJ1-2; TRBD1 matches 7 bases. CDR3 size: 14 residues. V shed 2 bases, J shed 3 bases, and the junction held 3 bases outside the gene matches. CDR1 is KGHSH and CDR2 is LQKENI in the germline V gene. DNA for the CDR3: TGTGCCAGCTCACCAGGAGGGGGCTACTATGGCTACACCTTC. As protein: CASSPGGGYYGYTF.

V usage is TRBV3-1 (or the pseudogene TRBV3-2) and J usage is TRBJ2-2; D might be TRBD1 (5 bases). Trimming pared 1 base from V and 3 bases from J, leaving 9 bases between. Looked up from germline, CDR1 is LGHDT and CDR2 is YNNKEL (reference sequence). The CDR3 consists of 15 residues. CDR3 sequence (DNA): TGTGCCAGCAGCCAAGGCAGGGTTGACACCGGGGAGCTGTTTTTT. Protein sequence: CASSQGRVDTGELFF.

The V call is TRBV29-1, the J call TRBJ2-2; tentatively, D is TRBD1 (6 bases). Germline-derived CDR1 and CDR2 are SQVTM and ANQGSEA. V was clipped by 7 bases and J by 1 base, with 10 bases between them. This CDR3 region has 13 residues. CDR3 DNA sequence: TGCAGCGGATCGGGACAGAACACCGGGGAGCTGTTTTTT. Encoded protein: CSGSGQNTGELFF.

The V and J genes are TRBV18 and TRBJ2-7; 8 nucleotides match TRBD1. This CDR3 is built from 14 residues. The germline V gene has CDR1 KGHSH and CDR2 LQKENI. Germline trimming cut 4 bases from V and 3 bases from J; bases unmatched to any gene: 5. The CDR3 bases are TGTGCCAGCTCACTCCAGGACAGGGACTACGAGCAGTACTTC. It yields the protein CASSLQDRDYEQYF.

J is TRBJ1-2 and V is TRBV6-5, with D possibly matching TRBD1 (5 bases). Per the germline V gene, CDR1 is MNHEY and CDR2 is SVGAGI. The V end lost 6 bases, the J end lost 8 bases, and 16 bases lay between the germline ends. The length of the CDR3 is 13 residues. The CDR3 reads CASSQTVSRGYTF. The DNA of the CDR3 is TGTGCCAGCAGCCAGACAGTTAGCAGGGGCTACACCTTC.

V and J are TRBV5-4 and TRBJ1-2, with 9 bases aligning to TRBD1. The V and J ends lost 4 bases and 3 bases, in that order; junction bases with no gene match: 13. The CDR3 has 17 residues. Germline assignment: CDR1 SGHNT and CDR2 YYREEE (reference sequence). The CDR3 bases are TGTGCCAGCAGCCGAACCGGGACAGGGAAGAGGGACTATGGCTACACCTTC. Translated: CASSRTGTGKRDYGYTF.

The CDR3 protein is CASSKDRYEQYF. CDR3 sequence (DNA): TGTGCCAGTAGTAAGGACAGGTACGAGCAGTACTTC. This sequence joins TRBV19 and TRBJ2-7, with 7 bases lining up with TRBD1. The ends lost 4 bases at V and 4 bases at J; junction bases unmatched: 1. Germline V gene lookup returns CDR1 LNHDA and CDR2 SQIVND (reference sequence). The CDR3 is made up of 12 amino acids.

This clone was recorded only once. The genes are TRBV5-4 and TRBJ1-2, with 9 bases identical to TRBD1. The length of the CDR3 is 14 residues. After removal of 4 bases from V and 4 bases from J, the junction contained 5 bases not matched to a gene. CDR1 SGHNT and CDR2 YYREEE come from the germline V gene (reference sequence). The CDR3 region is CASSGDREIYGYTF. The CDR3, as DNA: TGTGCCAGCAGCGGGGACAGGGAGATCTATGGCTACACCTTC.

The chain combines TRBV15 with TRBJ2-7, with D unclear. V was clipped by 0 bases and J by 0 bases, with 6 bases between them. CDR1 and CDR2 from the germline V gene are LNHNV and YYDKDF (reference sequence). This CDR3 contains 14 residues. CDR3 in amino acids: CATSRDSFSYEQYF. The CDR3 DNA is TGTGCCACCAGCAGAGATAGTTTCTCCTACGAGCAGTACTTC.

V usage is TRBV7-2 and J usage is TRBJ2-3, with 7 bases fitting TRBD2. V lost 1 base and J lost 4; bases outside the gene matches: 5. There are 15 residues in the CDR3. CDR1 and CDR2 from the germline V gene are SGHTA and FQGNSA. For the CDR3, the DNA is TGTGCCAGCAGCTTAGAAGCGGGGCCGGCAGATACGCAGTATTTT. Translating it yields CASSLEAGPADTQYF.

The V gene is TRBV19, the J gene TRBJ2-3; D not resolved. Deletions cut 1 base from V and 0 bases from J, with 5 bases between. The CDR3 runs 14 residues. Germline V gives CDR1 LNHDA, CDR2 SQIVND (reference sequence). CDR3 sequence (DNA): TGTGCCAGTAGTATAGCCTTTAGCACAGATACGCAGTATTTT. Translation gives CASSIAFSTDTQYF.

The chain carries TRBV2 and TRBJ2-2; TRBD2 matches 10 bases. V was clipped by 4 bases and J by 2 bases; unmatched bases: 10. The CDR3 loop spans 18 amino acids. CDR1 SNHLY and CDR2 FYNNEI come from the germline V gene. Here the CDR3 reads CASSARGLASANTGELFF. CDR3 sequence (DNA): TGTGCCAGCAGTGCCCGGGGACTAGCGTCGGCTAACACCGGGGAGCTGTTTTTT.

In its sample, this clone was seen many times. The CDR3 coding sequence is TGTGCCAGCAGCCAAGGCACCCAGGGGGATGGCTACACCTTC. Amino acid sequence: CASSQGTQGDGYTF. The rearrangement joins TRBV4-2 to TRBJ1-2; the match to TRBD1 covers 7 bases. Looked up from germline, CDR1 is LGHNA and CDR2 is YNFKEQ. This CDR3 region has 14 residues. Trimming took 1 base from V and 6 from J; bases not matched to a gene: 5.

This sequence joins TRBV2 and TRBJ2-7; the match to TRBD1 covers 7 bases. This CDR3 region has 14 residues. From germline, CDR1 is SNHLY and CDR2 FYNNEI. Germline trimming cut 7 bases from V and 2 bases from J; bases unmatched to any gene: 8. The CDR3 DNA is TGTGCCAGCAATTACAGGGGCCCCACCTACGAGCAGTACTTC. Residues: CASNYRGPTYEQYF. Drawing the rest from reference TRBV2 and TRBJ2-7, the complete variable domain is EPEVTQTPSHQVTQMGQEVILRCVPISNHLYFYWYRQILGQKVEFLVSFYNNEISEKSEIFDDQFSVERPDGSNFTLKIRSTKLEDSAMYFCASNYRGPTYEQYFGPGTRLTVT.

The rearrangement joins TRBV27 to TRBJ1-6, with 7 bases lining up with TRBD1. There are 15 residues in the CDR3. Germline CDR1 is MNHEY and CDR2 is SMNVEV (reference sequence). With 5 bases clipped from V and 7 bases from J, the junction kept 8 bases outside the gene matches. The CDR3 here is CASSPRDSPNSPLHF. CDR3 nucleotides: TGTGCCAGCAGTCCCCGGGACAGCCCAAATTCACCCCTCCACTTT.

The chain has TRBV10-1 and TRBJ2-1; perhaps TRBD2 as D (6 bases). The V end lost 5 bases, the J end lost 5 bases, and 16 bases lay between the germline ends. Germline V lookup: CDR1 WNHNN, CDR2 SYGVQD (reference sequence). The CDR3 contains 15 residues. CDR3 protein: CASSTIRDWHNEQFF. The CDR3 nucleotides read TGCGCCAGCAGTACTATCCGGGACTGGCACAATGAGCAGTTCTTC.

This clone was seen a handful of times. The V and J genes are TRBV5-1 and TRBJ2-5; 8 bases agree with TRBD2. Per the germline V gene, CDR1 is SGHRS and CDR2 is YFSETQ. This CDR3 comprises 17 residues. Losses at the gene ends were 4 bases for V and 5 bases for J; bases not matched to a gene: 16. Here the CDR3 reads CASSLPATGGGRETQYF. CDR3 bases: TGCGCCAGCAGCCTCCCCGCGACGGGGGGGGGAAGGGAGACCCAGTACTTC.

The chain employs TRBV18 and TRBJ1-1, with a tentative D call TRBD1 (5 bases). Germline assignment: CDR1 KGHSH and CDR2 LQKENI. V dropped 4 bases and J dropped 1 base, with 10 bases sitting between them. There are 14 residues in the CDR3. For the CDR3, the DNA is TGTGCCAGCTCACGACAGCTTGAGAACACTGAAGCTTTCTTT. Translating it yields CASSRQLENTEAFF.

The CDR3 DNA sequence: TGTGCCAGCAGCTTAGGGGGCGATGAGCAGTTCTTC. Protein product: CASSLGGDEQFF. The chain joins TRBV11-2 to TRBJ2-1, with D possibly TRBD1 on 5 matching bases. This CDR3 region has 12 residues. V lost 1 base, J lost 8 bases, and 6 bases lay in between. CDR1 SGHAT and CDR2 FQNNGV come from the germline V gene.

The chain has TRBV7-9 and TRBJ1-3; the D gene is possibly TRBD1 (5 bases). This CDR3 is 15 amino acids long. In germline, CDR1 is SEHNR, CDR2 FQNEAQ (reference sequence). V shed 5 bases and J shed 0 bases, with 11 bases lying between them. The CDR3 sequence is CASSLGQASGNTIYF. CDR3 nucleotide sequence: TGTGCCAGCAGCCTCGGACAAGCCTCTGGAAACACCATATATTTT.

The chain recombines TRBV6-5 with TRBJ2-1; D is undetermined. Germline V gene lookup returns CDR1 MNHEY and CDR2 SVGAGI. V was pared by 8 bases and J by 10 bases, with 12 bases between. The CDR3 extends over 11 amino acids. CDR3 protein: CASSRPGEQFF. The CDR3 DNA is TGTGCCAGCTCTAGACCTGGGGAGCAGTTCTTC.

V usage is TRBV28 and J usage is TRBJ2-5; weak D call: TRBD1 (6 bases). The CDR3 is 14 residues long. The V gene lost 3 bases and the J gene lost 4 bases, with 12 bases spanning the gap. Germline V gene lookup returns CDR1 MDHEN and CDR2 SYDVKM. CDR3 in DNA: TGTGCCAGCAGTTTTCTGGGGGCTTCAGAGACCCAGTACTTC. This gives the protein CASSFLGASETQYF.